A single T cell receptor (beta chain) is shown here with its context. The CDR3 consists of 14 residues. In germline, CDR1 is LGHDT, CDR2 YNNKEL (reference sequence). The V and J ends lost 6 bases and 10 bases respectively, with 19 bases between them. With each sample, at least 5 micrograms of total RNA were extracted. The sample belongs to a study of blood T cells in healthy people across ages. The use of a sample-barcoded 5' primer and a J-beta primer mix characterized a second PCR of about 6 to 12 cycles. Every cDNA molecule carried a tag from a template-switch adaptor bearing 12 random nucleotides. TCRdb re-derived calls from the 5' RACE reads in MiXCR, one entry per CDR3 protein. Among 1.4 million to 1.5 million distinct CDR3 sequences listed, 42% were seen once.

The sample was blood. The chain couples TRBV3-1 to TRBJ2-1, with D perhaps being TRBD1 or TRBD2 (6 bases each). The clonotype originates from a woman aged 18 to 35 in good health. CDR3 loop: CASRPGLPQGEQFF. The CDR3 coding sequence is TGTGCCAGCAGGCCGGGACTCCCTCAGGGGGAGCAGTTCTTC.